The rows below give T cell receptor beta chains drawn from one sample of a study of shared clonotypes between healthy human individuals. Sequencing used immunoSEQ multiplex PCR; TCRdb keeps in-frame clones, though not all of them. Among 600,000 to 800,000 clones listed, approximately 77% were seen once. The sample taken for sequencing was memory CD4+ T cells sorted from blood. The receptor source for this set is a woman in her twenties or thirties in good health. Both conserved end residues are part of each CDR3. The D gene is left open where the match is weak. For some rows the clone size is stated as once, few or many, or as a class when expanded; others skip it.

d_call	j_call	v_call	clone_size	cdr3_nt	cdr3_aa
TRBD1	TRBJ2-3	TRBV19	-	TGTGCCAGTAAGCTACAGGGGGGCACAGATACGCAGTATTTT	CASKLQGGTDTQYF
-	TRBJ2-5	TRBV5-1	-	TGCGCCAGCAGCTTGGTTCTTGAGGGGGAGACCCAGTACTTC	CASSLVLEGETQYF
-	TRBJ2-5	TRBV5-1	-	TGCGCCAGCAGCTTGGGCCGGGACAACGCCCAAGAGACCCAGTACTTC	CASSLGRDNAQETQYF
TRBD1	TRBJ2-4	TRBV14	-	TGTGCCAGCAGCCCCGGGACAGGGTCGGACATTCAGTACTTC	CASSPGTGSDIQYF
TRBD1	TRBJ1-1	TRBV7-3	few	TGTGCCAGCAGCTCCCAACAGGGGAGGCCTGAAGCTTTCTTT	CASSSQQGRPEAFF
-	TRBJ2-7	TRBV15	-	TGTGCCACCAGCAGAGATACCGTTTCCTACGAGCAGTACTTC	CATSRDTVSYEQYF
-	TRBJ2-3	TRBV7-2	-	TGTGCCAGCAGCTTAGAGGCTAGCAGCACAGATACGCAGTATTTT	CASSLEASSTDTQYF
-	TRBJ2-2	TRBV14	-	TGTGCCAGCAGCCAAGATCCCCTGGGGGGCCGAGGGACCGGGGAGCTGTTTTTT	CASSQDPLGGRGTGELFF
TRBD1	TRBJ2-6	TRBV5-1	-	TGCGCCAGCAGCTTGGCCGGGACAGCTGGGGCCAACGTCCTGACTTTC	CASSLAGTAGANVLTF
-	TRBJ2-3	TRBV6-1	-	TGTGCCAGCAGTTCCTACACATCAGATACGCAGTATTTT	CASSSYTSDTQYF
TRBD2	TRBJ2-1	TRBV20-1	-	TGCAGTGCTAGTTCTAGCGGGGCTCAGTTCTTC	CSASSSGAQFF
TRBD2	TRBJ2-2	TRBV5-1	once	TGCGCCAGCAGCCTCGGGACTAGCGGGACCGGGGAGCTGTTTTTT	CASSLGTSGTGELFF
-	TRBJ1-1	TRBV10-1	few	TGCGCCAGCAGTGAGCGCCGGGGGAACACTGAAGCTTTCTTT	CASSERRGNTEAFF
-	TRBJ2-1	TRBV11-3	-	TGTGCCAGCAGCCAGCGAGGGACCTACAATGAGCAGTTCTTC	CASSQRGTYNEQFF
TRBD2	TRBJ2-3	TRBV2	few	TGTGCTTCTGGAGGACTAGCGGGCGTGAATACGCAGTATTTT	CASGGLAGVNTQYF
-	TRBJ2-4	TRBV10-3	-	TGTGCCATCAGTGGTACGGAGGCCAAAAACATTCAGTACTTC	CAISGTEAKNIQYF
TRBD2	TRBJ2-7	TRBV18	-	TGTGCCAGCTCTGACGGGAGGACCTCCAACGAGCAGTACTTC	CASSDGRTSNEQYF
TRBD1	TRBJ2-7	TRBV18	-	TGTGCCAGCTCCACAGTAGAGGGACAGGGGTACGAGCAGTACTTC	CASSTVEGQGYEQYF
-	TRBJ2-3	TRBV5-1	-	TGCGCCAGCAGCCTCAATCCCCCTCCCGACACAGATACGCAGTATTTT	CASSLNPPPDTDTQYF
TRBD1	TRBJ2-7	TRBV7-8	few	TGTGCCAGCAGCTTAGGTAATCACAGGGGGTACGAGCAGTACTTC	CASSLGNHRGYEQYF
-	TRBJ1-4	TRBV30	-	TGTGCCTGGAGTTTTAAGGGACGAGAAAATGAAAAACTGTTTTTT	CAWSFKGRENEKLFF
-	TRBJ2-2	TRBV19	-	TGTGCCAGTAGTATAGAGCGGGGTATGGGCACCGGGGAGCTGTTTTTT	CASSIERGMGTGELFF